The 18 T cell receptor beta chains listed next were all sequenced from one sample in a study of high-grade serous ovarian cancer treatment subgroups. This table comes from immunoSEQ multiplex PCR, and its TCRdb copy is limited to in-frame clones, with some not included. The sample lists 5,800 or so clones, less than 70% seen once, with 14% in the top ten. The tumor samples were collected prior to definitive surgery or chemotherapy. The sequencing sample was made of tumor tissue. These receptors all come from a human donor with high-grade serous ovarian cancer.

The chain couples TRBV4-2 to TRBJ2-1; 9 bases are shared with TRBD2. Germline loops: CDR1 LGHNA, CDR2 YNFKEQ. CDR3 length: 14 residues. J gave up 8 bases and V 4 bases, and 6 bases lay outside the gene matches. The CDR3 nucleotides are TGTGCCAGCAGCCCGCGGGGGGGACGGGATGAGCAGTTCTTC. It specifies CASSPRGGRDEQFF.

This chain links TRBV14 with TRBJ1-1; tentatively, D is TRBD1 (5 bases). This CDR3 region has 14 residues. CDR1 and CDR2 from the germline V gene are SGHDN and FVKESK. The ends were cut back, 4 bases at V and 6 bases at J, with 15 bases in the middle. As DNA, the CDR3 is TGTGCCAGCAGCCTAATTATTGGGGGGTCTGAAGCTTTCTTT. Translation gives CASSLIIGGSEAFF.

This clone turned up a few times. The V gene is TRBV15, the J gene TRBJ2-7, with D possibly TRBD1 on 6 matching bases. Germline loops: CDR1 LNHNV, CDR2 YYDKDF (reference sequence). V lost 1 base, J lost 3 bases, and 7 bases lay in between. This CDR3 has 13 residues. CDR3 protein: CATSRGDNYEQYF. In DNA form, the CDR3 reads TGTGCCACCAGCAGAGGGGACAACTACGAGCAGTACTTC.

The chain has TRBV21-1 and TRBJ1-5. TRBV21-1 is listed as a pseudogene. The CDR3 covers 19 residues. CDR3 in DNA: TGTGCCAGCAGCACTCGGACGTTCGGGGGGGACGATAGCAATCAGCCCCAGCATTTT. Its translation: CASSTRTFGGDDSNQPQHF.

V is TRBV11-3 and J is TRBJ2-4; 9 bases are a match to TRBD1. The V gene's germline CDR1 is SGHNT and CDR2 YENEEA. After removal of 4 bases from V and 1 base from J, the junction contained 2 bases not matched to a gene. This CDR3 has 15 amino acids. The CDR3 protein is CASSSGQGAKNIQYF. CDR3 nucleotide sequence: TGTGCCAGCAGCTCCGGACAGGGGGCCAAAAACATTCAGTACTTC.

The J gene is TRBJ1-1, the V gene TRBV5-1; possible D gene TRBD1, 6 bases. CDR3 length equals 16 residues. CDR1 and CDR2 from the germline V gene are SGHRS and YFSETQ. V lost 4 bases and J 1 base, leaving 17 bases between the germline ends. CDR3 protein: CASSPEGVRANTEAFF. The CDR3 bases are TGCGCCAGCAGCCCCGAGGGGGTTAGGGCGAACACTGAAGCTTTCTTT.

This clone was seen a handful of times. The genes are TRBV18 and TRBJ1-1, with D unresolved. Trimming cost V 6 bases and J 4 bases, with 15 bases left between them. CDR3 size: 14 residues. CDR1 KGHSH and CDR2 LQKENI come from the germline V gene. The chain's CDR3 is CASSRLRSSTEAFF. The DNA of the CDR3 is TGTGCCAGCTCGAGGTTACGGTCGAGCACTGAAGCTTTCTTT.

The V and J genes are TRBV12-5 and TRBJ2-3; D is undetermined. Trimming left V 2 bases short and J 3 bases short, with 6 bases between. Germline CDR1 is LGHNT and CDR2 is FRNRAP. This CDR3 comprises 13 residues. The CDR3 DNA reads as TGTGCTAGTGGTTTGAGCAGAACAGATACGCAGTATTTT. This codes for CASGLSRTDTQYF.

In this sample, this clone turned up a few times. The chain has TRBV10-3 and TRBJ1-6, with 8 bases fitting TRBD1. CDR3 length equals 13 residues. Germline V gives CDR1 ENHRY, CDR2 SYGVKD. After removal of 3 bases from V and 8 bases from J, the junction contained 0 bases not matched to a gene. The CDR3 loop is CAISEQGDSPLHF. The DNA for the CDR3 is TGTGCCATCAGTGAACAGGGGGATTCACCCCTCCACTTT.

This clone was observed once. This chain links TRBV5-6 with TRBJ1-5; tentative D call: TRBD1 (6 bases). Germline CDR1 is SGHDT and CDR2 is YYEEEE. V lost 0 bases and J lost 3, with 7 bases in between. The CDR3 consists of 14 residues. The CDR3 DNA follows: TGTGCCAGCAGCTTGGTGGGGGCCAATCAGCCCCAGCATTTT. It translates to CASSLVGANQPQHF.

This clone was seen a handful of times. The chain couples TRBV10-1 to TRBJ1-1, with D maybe TRBD1 (5 bases). The CDR3 runs 14 residues. Germline V gives CDR1 WNHNN, CDR2 SYGVQD (reference sequence). Trimming shortened V by 7 bases and J by 4 bases, and 16 bases separated the two germline ends. The chain's CDR3 is CASKRDLGSTEAFF. For the CDR3, the DNA is TGCGCCAGCAAGAGGGACCTCGGGTCCACTGAAGCTTTCTTT.

The chain has TRBV20-1 and TRBJ1-2; no clear D. V lost 0 bases, J lost 9 bases, and 8 bases lay in between. This CDR3 comprises 11 residues. Germline V gives CDR1 DFQATT, CDR2 SNEGSKA (reference sequence). The CDR3 DNA is TGCAGTGCTAGAGATCTAGACAGCTACACCTTC. Residues: CSARDLDSYTF.

This chain uses TRBV5-1 with TRBJ2-1, with D maybe TRBD1 (8 bases). Trimming took off 1 base at V and 10 bases at J, with 21 bases between the two ends. The CDR3 length is 16 residues. Germline V gene lookup returns CDR1 SGHRS and CDR2 YFSETQ. The CDR3 loop is CASSLFPDRGGQEQFF. The CDR3 nucleotides read TGCGCCAGCAGCTTGTTTCCCGACAGGGGAGGGCAAGAGCAGTTCTTC.

The chain employs TRBV15 and TRBJ2-3; 7 nucleotides align to TRBD1. V lost 8 bases to trimming and J lost 6 bases; unmatched junction nucleotides: 17. This CDR3 contains 16 residues. CDR1 is LNHNV and CDR2 is YYDKDF in the germline V gene (reference sequence). CDR3 sequence: CATQISRTGLGDTQYF. In nucleotides, the CDR3 is TGTGCCACCCAAATAAGCCGGACAGGCCTGGGGGATACGCAGTATTTT.

The chain carries TRBV6-1 and TRBJ1-4; maybe TRBD1 (6 bases). Germline loops: CDR1 MNHNS, CDR2 SASEGT. The CDR3 is 15 residues long. V lost 7 bases, J lost 2 bases, and 14 bases lay in between. The CDR3 nucleotides are TGTGCCAGCATCGATGGTGGGGGCACTAATGAAAAACTGTTTTTT. Protein sequence: CASIDGGGTNEKLFF.

The chain combines TRBV2 with TRBJ1-1; the D is unclear. This CDR3 comprises 13 residues. Per the germline V gene, CDR1 is SNHLY and CDR2 is FYNNEI. The V end lost 7 bases, the J end lost 3 bases, and 12 bases lay between the germline ends. CDR3 DNA sequence: TGTGCCAGCACAGATCAAGGGTACACTGAAGCTTTCTTT. Amino acids: CASTDQGYTEAFF.

This clone has only one observation. The chain combines TRBV15 with TRBJ1-1, with D unresolved. Trimming removed 5 bases at V and 3 bases at J, with 10 bases between. CDR3 length equals 13 residues. CDR1 and CDR2 (germline): LNHNV, YYDKDF (reference sequence). The CDR3 DNA sequence: TGTGCCACCAGCCCTCGGTGGGACACTGAAGCTTTCTTT. It is translated as CATSPRWDTEAFF.

The V gene is TRBV7-2, the J gene TRBJ1-4; D ambiguous. The V gene's germline CDR1 is SGHTA and CDR2 FQGNSA. Trimming took 3 bases from V and 0 from J, leaving 11 bases between them. CDR3 length: 16 residues. In nucleotides, the CDR3 is TGTGCCAGCAGCTTCGGGCTTTTGGCAACTAATGAAAAACTGTTTTTT. It is translated as CASSFGLLATNEKLFF.